Below, 24 T cell receptor beta chains from the same sample are listed, as sequenced in a study of EBV T-cell therapy then PD-1 blockade in nasopharyngeal carcinoma. Antigens of these TCRs are unknown. The treatment here: AdE1-LMPpoly-expanded autologous EBV-specific T-cell therapy followed by anti-PD-1 nivolumab. TCRdb's table, derived via immunoSEQ multiplex PCR, lists solely in-frame clones and lacks some. The data contain about 14,000 clones, around 84% of them singletons. The input for sequencing was CD8+ T cells from blood, taken at roughly day 99 from a patient whose treatment included autologous EBV-specific T cells and nivolumab. The origin of the receptors is a man aged 40-49 years with nasopharyngeal carcinoma.

The chain uses TRBV5-1 and TRBJ2-6; D gene ambiguous. The CDR3 has 14 residues. Germline-derived CDR1 and CDR2 are SGHRS and YFSETQ. V was pared by 2 bases and J by 0 bases, with 3 bases between. This CDR3 is CASSFRSGANVLTF. As DNA, the CDR3 is TGCGCCAGCAGCTTCCGCTCTGGGGCCAACGTCCTGACTTTC. Variable domain in full (rest from reference TRBV5-1 and TRBJ2-6): KAGVTQTPRYLIKTRGQQVTLSCSPISGHRSVSWYQQTPGQGLQFLFEYFSETQRNKGNFPGRFSGRQFSNSRSEMNVSTLELGDSALYLCASSFRSGANVLTFGAGSRLTVL.

The chain combines TRBV10-3 with TRBJ2-1; the match to TRBD2 covers 7 bases. This CDR3 spans 14 amino acids. Trimming took 3 bases from V and 3 from J; bases not matched to a gene: 2. CDR1 is ENHRY and CDR2 is SYGVKD in the germline V gene. This CDR3 is CAISERGVYNEQFF. CDR3 bases: TGTGCCATCAGTGAACGGGGGGTCTACAATGAGCAGTTCTTC.

The chain joins TRBV9 to TRBJ1-1; no firm D call. V was clipped by 3 bases and J by 1 base, with 4 bases between them. The germline CDR1 and CDR2 sequences are SGDLS and YYNGEE. The CDR3 extends over 12 amino acids. The CDR3 protein is CASSEGNTEAFF. Written as DNA, the CDR3 is TGTGCCAGCAGCGAGGGGAACACTGAAGCTTTCTTT.

The V and J genes are TRBV7-3 and TRBJ2-1; D is uncertain. The CDR3 contains 15 residues. Per germline, CDR1 SGHTA and CDR2 FQGTGA. Trimming pared 5 bases from V and 0 bases from J, leaving 11 bases between. CDR3 sequence (DNA): TGTGCCAGCAGCCACCCTGGCAGCTCCTACAATGAGCAGTTCTTC. Translated: CASSHPGSSYNEQFF.

The J gene is TRBJ1-1, the V gene TRBV6-6; possible D gene TRBD1, 6 bases. This CDR3 has 16 amino acids. Looked up from germline, CDR1 is MNHNY and CDR2 is SVGAGI (reference sequence). The V end lost 0 bases, the J end lost 4 bases, and 15 bases lay between the germline ends. This CDR3 reads CASSYSKSQGGTEAFF. As DNA, the CDR3 is TGTGCCAGCAGTTACTCGAAAAGTCAAGGGGGCACTGAAGCTTTCTTT.

J is TRBJ1-1 and V is TRBV9; D ambiguous. The ends were cut back, 0 bases at V and 0 bases at J, with 6 bases in the middle. Germline lookup yields CDR1 SGDLS and CDR2 YYNGEE. This CDR3 has 14 residues. The CDR3 is CASSVEGMNTEAFF. DNA of the CDR3: TGTGCCAGCAGCGTAGAAGGGATGAACACTGAAGCTTTCTTT.

The gene calls are TRBV4-1 and TRBJ2-3, with D perhaps matching TRBD2 (7 bases). This CDR3 contains 15 residues. The germline CDR1 and CDR2 sequences are MGHRA and YSYEKL. Trimming stripped 1 base from V and 4 bases from J, with 12 bases between. CDR3 sequence reads: CASSQGGGRPDTQYF. The CDR3 DNA reads TGCGCCAGCAGCCAAGGGGGGGGGCGCCCAGATACGCAGTATTTT.

This chain uses TRBV4-2 with TRBJ2-2, with 7 bases aligning to TRBD1. CDR1 and CDR2 from the germline V gene are LGHNA and YNFKEQ. This CDR3 has 15 residues. Germline trimming cut 3 bases from V and 6 bases from J; bases unmatched to any gene: 7. CDR3 sequence reads: CASSHHTGTAGELFF. The DNA for the CDR3 is TGTGCCAGCAGCCACCACACCGGGACAGCCGGGGAGCTGTTTTTT.

This clone was recorded once. The chain couples TRBV5-6 to TRBJ1-6, with D uncertain. The CDR3 has 12 residues. Germline CDR1 and CDR2: SGHDT and YYEEEE. Here the CDR3 DNA reads TGTGCGAGTAAAGAGATGGGCACACCCCTCCACTTT. Encoded protein: CASKEMGTPLHF.

The rearrangement links TRBV6-5 to TRBJ1-2; 12 bases match TRBD1. Germline CDR1 is MNHEY and CDR2 is SVGAGI. The CDR3 extends over 15 amino acids. With V trimmed by 6 bases and J by 4 bases, 6 bases remained unmatched. This CDR3 is CASRDPGQGAYGYTF. CDR3 coding DNA: TGTGCCAGCAGAGATCCGGGACAGGGGGCCTATGGCTACACCTTC.

The V call is TRBV7-4, the J call TRBJ2-2; unclear D gene. The length of the CDR3 is 15 residues. Germline V gene data show CDR1 as SGHVT and CDR2 as SQSDAQ. V lost 4 bases and J 1 base, leaving 10 bases between the germline ends. CDR3 amino acids: CASSSGPVNTGELFF. The CDR3 bases are TGTGCCAGCAGCTCAGGCCCGGTGAACACCGGGGAGCTGTTTTTT.

The chain joins TRBV6-5 to TRBJ2-7; either TRBD1 or TRBD2 may supply D (5 bases each). The V and J ends lost 2 bases and 2 bases respectively, with 13 bases between them. The CDR3 contains 15 residues. Looked up from germline, CDR1 is MNHEY and CDR2 is SVGAGI. CDR3 DNA: TGTGCCAGCAGTTACCCCCGGGACGGCACCTACGAGCAGTACTTC. Translated, it gives CASSYPRDGTYEQYF.

The chain carries TRBV27 and TRBJ1-1, with D uncertain. The V end was cut by 4 bases, the J end by 1 base, with 7 bases between. This CDR3 spans 13 amino acids. The germline gives CDR1 MNHEY, CDR2 SMNVEV (reference sequence). The CDR3 nucleotides are TGTGCCAGCAGTTCACAGAAGAACACTGAAGCTTTCTTT. Translated, it gives CASSSQKNTEAFF.

The chain has TRBV11-3 and TRBJ2-3, with 7 bases matching TRBD1. Germline V CDR1 and CDR2: SGHNT, YENEEA. With V trimmed by 4 bases and J by 2 bases, 6 bases remained unmatched. The CDR3 has 15 amino acids. The chain's CDR3 is CASSSWTGLTDTQYF. The CDR3 bases are TGTGCCAGCAGCTCGTGGACAGGCCTCACAGATACGCAGTATTTT.

The chain couples TRBV27 to TRBJ1-5; 12 nucleotides align to TRBD1. From germline, CDR1 is MNHEY and CDR2 SMNVEV (reference sequence). The V and J ends lost 6 bases and 4 bases, in that order; junction bases with no gene match: 10. The CDR3 sequence is 17 residues long. The CDR3 nucleotides are TGTGCCAGCAGCCCCACCGGGACAGGGGGCTGGAATCAGCCCCAGCATTTT. Encoded protein: CASSPTGTGGWNQPQHF.

This clone was counted between two and nine times. J is TRBJ1-5 and V is TRBV6-1; D call uncertain. The CDR3 has 14 residues. Germline CDR1 and CDR2: MNHNS and SASEGT. With 1 base removed from V and 3 bases from J, the gap between germline ends came to 7 bases. CDR3 sequence reads: CASSEGAVNQPQHF. CDR3 bases: TGTGCCAGCAGTGAAGGGGCAGTCAATCAGCCCCAGCATTTT.

The V gene is TRBV19, the J gene TRBJ2-2; a possible D gene is TRBD1 (6 bases). Germline V lookup: CDR1 LNHDA, CDR2 SQIVND (reference sequence). This CDR3 has 15 amino acids. The germline V and J ends were trimmed by 3 bases and 6 bases, with 14 bases remaining between them. The CDR3 DNA follows: TGTGCCAGTAGTATTATGGACAGCCCCCCCGGGGAGCTGTTTTTT. This translates into CASSIMDSPPGELFF.

This chain links TRBV20-1 with TRBJ2-1; D remains ambiguous. V lost 3 bases and J lost 5, with 11 bases in between. The CDR3 runs 13 residues. Germline CDR1 is DFQATT and CDR2 is SNEGSKA (reference sequence). The CDR3 region is CSASPRSDNEQFF. CDR3 sequence (DNA): TGCAGTGCTAGTCCTAGATCGGACAATGAGCAGTTCTTC.

V gene TRBV2 combines with J gene TRBJ1-2, with D perhaps TRBD1 (6 bases). Per germline, CDR1 SNHLY and CDR2 FYNNEI. The CDR3 runs to 12 residues. The V end was cut by 11 bases, the J end by 3 bases, with 13 bases between. Here the CDR3 DNA reads TGTGCCGTCATCGGGACACACTATGGCTACACCTTC. Translation gives CAVIGTHYGYTF.

The chain links TRBV13 to TRBJ2-7, with 11 bases lining up with TRBD1. V shed 5 bases and J 0 bases; nucleotides not matched to a gene: 15. This CDR3 is built from 19 residues. The germline CDR1 and CDR2 sequences are PRHDT and FYEKMQ (reference sequence). In DNA, the CDR3 is TGTGCCAGCAGCACCACCGGGACAGGGGGACCGAAATACTCCTACGAGCAGTACTTC. Its translation is CASSTTGTGGPKYSYEQYF. Full variable domain (missing parts from reference TRBV13 and TRBJ2-7): AAGVIQSPRHLIKEKRETATLKCYPIPRHDTVYWYQQGPGQDPQFLISFYEKMQSDKGSIPDRFSAQQFSDYHSELNMSSLELGDSALYFCASSTTGTGGPKYSYEQYFGPGTRLTVT.

The rearrangement joins TRBV7-2 to TRBJ2-4; 7 nucleotides agree with TRBD2. The J segment lost 7 bases and the V segment lost 0 bases, leaving 9 bases of the junction unmatched. The CDR3 has 16 residues. In germline, CDR1 is SGHTA, CDR2 FQGNSA. The CDR3 sequence: CASSLASSGSRNIQYF. The CDR3 DNA reads TGTGCCAGCAGCTTAGCCTCTAGCGGCTCTAGGAACATTCAGTACTTC.

In its sample, this clone is medium-sized. The chain joins TRBV24-1 to TRBJ2-2; 11 bases fit TRBD1. J lost 3 bases, V lost 3 bases, and 2 bases had no gene match. The CDR3 has 16 amino acids. Germline V CDR1 and CDR2: KGHDR, SFDVKD. CDR3 DNA sequence: TGTGCCACCAGTGATCTGGGACAGGGGGACACCGGGGAGCTGTTTTTT. It yields the protein CATSDLGQGDTGELFF.

The chain links TRBV3-1 (or the pseudogene TRBV3-2) to TRBJ1-3; D is unresolved. Trimming took off 1 base at V and 0 bases at J, with 7 bases between the two ends. The CDR3 is 15 residues long. CDR1 is LGHDT and CDR2 is YNNKEL in the germline V gene (reference sequence). The CDR3 DNA is TGTGCCAGCAGCCAAGCTCCTAGCTCTGGAAACACCATATATTTT. This encodes CASSQAPSSGNTIYF.

The genes are TRBV2 and TRBJ1-2; D unclear. This CDR3 has 13 residues. In germline, CDR1 is SNHLY, CDR2 FYNNEI. Trimming took off 7 bases at V and 6 bases at J, with 15 bases between the two ends. CDR3 residues: CASNDPGGNGYTF. CDR3 DNA: TGTGCCAGCAACGATCCTGGTGGGAATGGCTACACCTTC. Together with reference TRBV2 and TRBJ1-2, the CDR3 gives the full variable domain: EPEVTQTPSHQVTQMGQEVILRCVPISNHLYFYWYRQILGQKVEFLVSFYNNEISEKSEIFDDQFSVERPDGSNFTLKIRSTKLEDSAMYFCASNDPGGNGYTFGSGTRLTVV.